These 8 T cell receptor beta chains were sequenced from one sample in a study of T cell responses to AZD1222 COVID-19 vaccine. TCRdb's copy holds only in-frame clones and misses some; the assay was immunoSEQ multiplex PCR. The sample consists of 90,000 to 120,000 clones, more than 70% of them appearing once. The material sequenced was peripheral blood, taken on day 0 of AZD1222 vaccination. The receptors here all came from an adult in good health.

The chain carries TRBV2 and TRBJ1-5, with 7 bases that match TRBD1. The trim removed 6 bases at V and 5 bases at J, leaving 13 bases unmatched. This CDR3 region has 16 residues. Germline V gene sequence: CDR1 SNHLY, CDR2 FYNNEI. The DNA for the CDR3 is TGTGCCAGCAGCGCCGGGACAGTGCCCTCGGATCAGCCCCAGCATTTT. Translated: CASSAGTVPSDQPQHF. The variable domain in full, completed from reference TRBV2 and TRBJ1-5, reads EPEVTQTPSHQVTQMGQEVILRCVPISNHLYFYWYRQILGQKVEFLVSFYNNEISEKSEIFDDQFSVERPDGSNFTLKIRSTKLEDSAMYFCASSAGTVPSDQPQHFGDGTRLSIL.

The chain couples TRBV4-2 to TRBJ2-7, with 8 bases fitting TRBD2. V trimming: 0 bases; J trimming: 2 bases; junction bases outside the gene matches: 9. This CDR3 spans 17 amino acids. CDR1 is LGHNA, CDR2 YNFKEQ, per germline. The CDR3 loop reads CASSQDRRTAGAYEQYF. In DNA, the CDR3 is TGTGCCAGCAGCCAAGATCGGCGCACAGCGGGGGCCTACGAGCAGTACTTC.

The chain links TRBV24-1 to TRBJ2-2; a possible D gene is TRBD2 (6 bases). V was shortened by 4 bases and J by 7 bases, with 15 bases between the two germline ends. Germline V gene data show CDR1 as KGHDR and CDR2 as SFDVKD. CDR3 length equals 15 residues. CDR3 sequence (DNA): TGTGCCACCAGTGACCCCCGGGGGTATGGCGGGGAGCTGTTTTTT. Translation gives CATSDPRGYGGELFF.

The CDR3 DNA reads as TGTGCCAGCAGCTTACAAACCGGGACAGGCCAAGAGACCCAGTACTTC. It is translated as CASSLQTGTGQETQYF. The chain has TRBV7-2 and TRBJ2-5, with TRBD1 matching 8 bases. The germline V gene has CDR1 SGHTA and CDR2 FQGNSA. The CDR3 length is 16 residues. V dropped 2 bases and J dropped 1; count of bases not matched to a gene: 6.

This chain connects TRBV2 to TRBJ1-4; D not resolved. With 8 bases removed from V and 4 bases from J, the gap between germline ends came to 11 bases. The CDR3 has 13 amino acids. Germline V gene data show CDR1 as SNHLY and CDR2 as FYNNEI. CDR3 sequence: CASVGSSNEKLFF. For the CDR3, the DNA is TGTGCCAGCGTTGGCAGTAGTAATGAAAAACTGTTTTTT.

V usage is TRBV6-2 or TRBV6-3 and J usage is TRBJ1-1, with 7 bases lining up with TRBD1. The germline CDR1 and CDR2 sequences are MNHEY and SVGEGT. V shed 5 bases and J 4 bases; nucleotides not matched to a gene: 10. This CDR3 has 15 residues. As DNA, the CDR3 is TGTGCCAGCAGTGGCAGACAGGGTTGGAGCACTGAAGCTTTCTTT. Translating gives CASSGRQGWSTEAFF.

The V and J genes are TRBV19 and TRBJ1-4, with no clear D. The V end lost 5 bases, the J end lost 10 bases, and 11 bases lay between the germline ends. Germline loops: CDR1 LNHDA, CDR2 SQIVND (reference sequence). The CDR3 contains 12 residues. The CDR3 DNA follows: TGTGCCAGTAGTGCGCGCTGGGGAAAACTGTTTTTT. This gives the protein CASSARWGKLFF.

This chain joins TRBV7-2 and TRBJ2-7; no definite D call. CDR3 length: 14 amino acids. Germline V gene sequence: CDR1 SGHTA, CDR2 FQGNSA. The V end was cut by 1 base, the J end by 2 bases, with 9 bases between. As DNA, the CDR3 is TGTGCCAGCAGCTTAGGAGTCCTCACCTACGAGCAGTACTTC. Translating gives CASSLGVLTYEQYF.